The TCR beta chain under discussion was sequenced for a study of T cell responses to AZD1222 COVID-19 vaccine. CDR3 length: 17 residues. Germline-derived CDR1 and CDR2 are MNHNS and SASEGT. V dropped 4 bases and J dropped 4 bases, with 20 bases sitting between them. Notes on the study in general: Possibly, clonal diversity was underestimated; donors were largely white British and included more females.

Sequenced by immunoSEQ multiplex PCR; TCRdb stores in-frame clones only, minus some. The profile shows over 110,000 clones, around nine tenths of them singletons. Note on this clone: Its antigen is unknown.

The clonotype comes from an adult in good health. Specimen: peripheral blood, collected on day 0 of AZD1222 vaccination. The chain has TRBV6-1 and TRBJ2-1; D gene ambiguous. CDR3 nucleotide sequence: TGTGCCAGCAGTGTCCGATTTGACAAGCAGTTTTACAATGAGCAGTTCTTC. Translation: CASSVRFDKQFYNEQFF.